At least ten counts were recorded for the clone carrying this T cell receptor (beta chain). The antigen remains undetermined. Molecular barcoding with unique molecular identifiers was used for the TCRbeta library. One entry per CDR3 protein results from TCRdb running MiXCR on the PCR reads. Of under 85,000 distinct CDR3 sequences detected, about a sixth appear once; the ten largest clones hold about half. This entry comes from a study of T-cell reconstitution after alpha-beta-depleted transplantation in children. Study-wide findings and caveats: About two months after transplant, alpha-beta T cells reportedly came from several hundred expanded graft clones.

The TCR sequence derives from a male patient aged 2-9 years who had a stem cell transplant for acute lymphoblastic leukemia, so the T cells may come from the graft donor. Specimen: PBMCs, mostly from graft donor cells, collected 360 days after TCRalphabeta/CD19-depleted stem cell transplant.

In DNA, the CDR3 is TGTGCCAGCTCACCGATACAGGGGAACTATGGCTACACCTTC. It codes for CASSPIQGNYGYTF. The chain couples TRBV18 to TRBJ1-2; TRBD1 agrees at 7 bases. This CDR3 is 14 amino acids long. Germline loops: CDR1 KGHSH, CDR2 LQKENI. V gave up 3 bases and J gave up 2 bases; unmatched junction bases: 3.